One and the same sample provided the 18 T cell receptor beta chains below, sequenced in a study of blood T cell repertoires in COVID-19. The assay was immunoSEQ multiplex PCR, and TCRdb's table has in-frame clones only and misses some. The data show 97,000 or so clones, about 80% seen once. Input material: peripheral blood. These receptor sequences come from a human donor in a cohort sampled during active COVID-19.

Details on this clone: The junction differs from germline at one of its ends, possibly a read error. The same CDR3 is also encoded by other DNA sequences in this sample. The chain has TRBV19 and TRBJ2-2; no reliable D call. Germline V gives CDR1 LNHDA, CDR2 SQIVND (reference sequence). The CDR3 loop spans 15 amino acids. The CDR3 DNA sequence: TGTGCCAGTAGGCCCGCGGCGCCGAACACCGGAGAGCTGTTTTTT. Protein product: CASRPAAPNTGELFF.

The chain employs TRBV5-4 and TRBJ2-1; TRBD2 matches 12 bases. V shed 2 bases and J 6 bases; nucleotides not matched to a gene: 6. Germline CDR1 is SGHNT and CDR2 is YYREEE (reference sequence). The CDR3 is 16 amino acids. The CDR3 DNA reads as TGTGCCAGCAGCTTTGTGACGGGACTAGCGGGCAATGAGCAGTTCTTC. Its protein product is CASSFVTGLAGNEQFF.

The J gene is TRBJ1-3, the V gene TRBV12-5; D remains ambiguous. V shed 2 bases and J shed 3 bases, with 8 bases lying between them. CDR3 length: 14 residues. Germline V gene lookup returns CDR1 LGHNT and CDR2 FRNRAP. Here the CDR3 reads CASGLSGSGNTIYF. CDR3 bases: TGTGCTAGTGGTTTGAGTGGGAGTGGAAACACCATATATTTT.

CDR3 bases: TGTGCCAGCTCACCACTAGCGGCCAAAGAGACCCAGTACTTC. This gives the protein CASSPLAAKETQYF. This chain joins TRBV18 and TRBJ2-5; perhaps TRBD2 as D (6 bases). This CDR3 has 14 residues. Deletions cut 1 base from V and 3 bases from J, with 9 bases between. The germline gives CDR1 KGHSH, CDR2 LQKENI.

The rearrangement uses TRBV5-1 and TRBJ1-2; a weak D match, TRBD1 (5 bases). Germline V gene data show CDR1 as SGHRS and CDR2 as YFSETQ. The CDR3 runs 14 residues. The V end was cut by 0 bases, the J end by 5 bases, with 11 bases between. The CDR3 nucleotides are TGCGCCAGCAGCTTGGATGGGACTGCTTATGGCTACACCTTC. It is translated as CASSLDGTAYGYTF.

The gene calls are TRBV19 and TRBJ1-2, with D possibly TRBD1 on 6 matching bases. The CDR3 has 13 amino acids. The V gene's germline CDR1 is LNHDA and CDR2 SQIVND (reference sequence). V was clipped by 6 bases and J by 7 bases, with 15 bases between them. The chain's CDR3 is CASSPTGNPGYTF. CDR3 DNA sequence: TGTGCCAGTAGCCCTACAGGGAACCCTGGCTACACCTTC.

J is TRBJ2-7 and V is TRBV6-2 or TRBV6-3; D unresolved. With 5 bases removed from V and 4 bases from J, the gap between germline ends came to 6 bases. CDR3 size: 11 residues. Germline lookup yields CDR1 MNHEY and CDR2 SVGEGT. CDR3: CASSHNYEQYF. The CDR3 region has the DNA TGTGCCAGCAGTCACAATTACGAGCAGTACTTC.

The chain recombines TRBV5-1 with TRBJ2-5; 9 bases map to TRBD2. Germline V gene data show CDR1 as SGHRS and CDR2 as YFSETQ. The trim removed 0 bases at V and 1 base at J, leaving 7 bases unmatched. CDR3 length: 17 residues. The CDR3 nucleotides are TGCGCCAGCAGCTTGGGTCCAGCGGGGGGTTCCCAAGAGACCCAGTACTTC. Its translation is CASSLGPAGGSQETQYF.

The chain has TRBV6-5 and TRBJ2-5; 7 positions match TRBD1. After removal of 7 bases from V and 2 bases from J, the junction contained 4 bases not matched to a gene. Per the germline V gene, CDR1 is MNHEY and CDR2 is SVGAGI. CDR3 length: 13 amino acids. This CDR3 is CASTYRGQETQYF. The DNA of the CDR3 is TGTGCCAGCACCTACAGGGGACAAGAGACCCAGTACTTC.

The chain joins TRBV27 to TRBJ2-7; a possible D gene is TRBD1 (5 bases). Germline V gene data show CDR1 as MNHEY and CDR2 as SMNVEV (reference sequence). V dropped 6 bases and J dropped 3 bases, with 15 bases sitting between them. This CDR3 region has 14 residues. This CDR3 is CASSPNSQGYEQYF. In DNA form, the CDR3 reads TGTGCCAGCAGCCCCAACAGTCAGGGCTACGAGCAGTACTTC.

This clone was picked up a small number of times. This sequence joins TRBV5-1 and TRBJ1-5; weak D call: TRBD1 (5 bases). This CDR3 is built from 15 residues. Germline assignment: CDR1 SGHRS and CDR2 YFSETQ. V lost 1 base to trimming and J lost 3 bases, with 11 bases between them. This CDR3 is CASSLLGGYNQPQHF. CDR3 coding DNA: TGCGCCAGCAGCTTGTTGGGGGGTTACAATCAGCCCCAGCATTTT.

This rearrangement joins TRBV4-1 to TRBJ2-3, with D maybe TRBD2 (5 bases). The CDR3 runs to 14 residues. Germline loops: CDR1 MGHRA, CDR2 YSYEKL. V lost 1 base to trimming and J lost 3 bases, with 8 bases between them. The CDR3 region has the DNA TGCGCCAGCAGCCAAGGGCCGGGGACAGATACGCAGTATTTT. It translates to CASSQGPGTDTQYF.

This chain connects TRBV6-2 or TRBV6-3 to TRBJ2-1; TRBD2 agrees at 9 bases. This CDR3 is built from 17 residues. CDR1 MNHEY and CDR2 SVGEGT come from the germline V gene. V dropped 0 bases and J dropped 3; count of bases not matched to a gene: 6. The CDR3 DNA reads TGTGCCAGCAGTTACTCGACACTAGCGGGTTTCTACAATGAGCAGTTCTTC. Encoded protein: CASSYSTLAGFYNEQFF.

The V gene is TRBV7-9, the J gene TRBJ1-6, with D maybe TRBD1 (5 bases). CDR3 length: 15 residues. Trimming stripped 5 bases from V and 7 bases from J, with 15 bases between. Germline CDR1 reads SEHNR; CDR2 reads FQNEAQ (reference sequence). The CDR3 nucleotides are TGTGCCAGCAGCCCGCGGGGGGGGTACAATTCACCCCTCCACTTT. Amino acid sequence: CASSPRGGYNSPLHF. The full variable domain, its missing parts supplied by reference TRBV7-9 and TRBJ1-6, is DTGVSQNPRHKITKRGQNVTFRCDPISEHNRLYWYRQTLGQGPEFLTYFQNEAQLEKSRLLSDRFSAERPKGSFSTLEIQRTEQGDSAMYLCASSPRGGYNSPLHFGNGTRLTVT.

The CDR3 nucleotides read TGCAGTGTTCCCTTACAAGAGACCCAGTACTTC. Translation: CSVPLQETQYF. This sequence joins TRBV20-1 and TRBJ2-5; D unclear. Deletions cut 7 bases from V and 2 bases from J, with 8 bases between. The CDR3 is 11 amino acids. Per germline, CDR1 DFQATT and CDR2 SNEGSKA (reference sequence).

This chain joins TRBV7-3 and TRBJ2-7; 9 nucleotides align to TRBD1. Germline V gene lookup returns CDR1 SGHTA and CDR2 FQGTGA. The CDR3 has 13 amino acids. With 5 bases clipped from V and 9 bases from J, the junction kept 8 bases outside the gene matches. Here the CDR3 reads CASSQRQGGRQYF. CDR3 nucleotide sequence: TGTGCCAGCAGCCAGAGACAGGGGGGCAGGCAGTACTTC.

The chain links TRBV7-9 to TRBJ1-1; a weak D match, TRBD1 (6 bases). V shed 5 bases and J shed 5 bases, with 15 bases lying between them. CDR1 and CDR2 from the germline V gene are SEHNR and FQNEAQ (reference sequence). The CDR3 contains 14 residues. The CDR3 loop is CASSLWTVRTEAFF. Written as DNA, the CDR3 is TGTGCCAGCAGCCTTTGGACAGTCCGAACTGAAGCTTTCTTT.

This chain connects TRBV6-2 or TRBV6-3 to TRBJ1-1; D possibly corresponds to TRBD1 (5 bases). The V end was cut by 5 bases, the J end by 7 bases, with 17 bases between. This CDR3 is 14 amino acids long. Germline V lookup: CDR1 MNHEY, CDR2 SVGEGT. CDR3 protein: CASSNQIKRGEAFF. The CDR3 nucleotides read TGTGCCAGCAGTAACCAAATAAAAAGGGGTGAAGCTTTCTTT.